This TCR beta chain was sequenced in a study of shared clonotypes between healthy human individuals. The overall study: Three plates were used per donor for CD4 naive, three for CD4 memory, two for CD8 naive and one for CD8 memory.

Per germline, CDR1 MNHNY and CDR2 SVGAGI (reference sequence). Trimming removed 7 bases at V and 2 bases at J, with 18 bases between. The CDR3 spans 15 residues. Authors' methods: Filtering differed, since immunoSEQ gave only junction sequences and no quality scores. Sequencing was performed with immunoSEQ multiplex PCR; in TCRdb, only in-frame clones are kept and a portion is missing. V and J calls and clone size are as listed in that table; D and trimming were resolved from the DNA. The table records about 700,000 clones, about 90% of them present only once. CD45RO-negative, CCR7-selected cells formed the naive CD8 fraction, which excluded terminally differentiated effector memory CD45RA+ cells.

The sequence was collected from a man under 40 in good health. The sequenced material came from naive CD8+ T cells sorted from blood. J is TRBJ2-7 and V is TRBV6-6; D perhaps matches TRBD1 (6 bases). CDR3 amino acids: CASTLIDTGTYEQYF. In nucleotides, the CDR3 is TGTGCCAGCACCTTAATCGACACAGGGACCTACGAGCAGTACTTC.